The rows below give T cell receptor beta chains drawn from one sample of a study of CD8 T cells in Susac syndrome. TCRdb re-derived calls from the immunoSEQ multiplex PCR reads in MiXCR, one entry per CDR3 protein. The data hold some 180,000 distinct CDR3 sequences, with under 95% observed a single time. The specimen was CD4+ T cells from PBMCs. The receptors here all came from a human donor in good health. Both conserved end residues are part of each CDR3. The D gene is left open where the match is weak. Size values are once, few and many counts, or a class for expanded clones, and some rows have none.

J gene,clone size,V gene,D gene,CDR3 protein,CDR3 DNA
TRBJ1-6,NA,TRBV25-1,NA,CASSGILVAPLHF,TGTGCCAGCAGTGGGATTCTGGTAGCGCCCCTCCACTTT
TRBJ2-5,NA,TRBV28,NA,CASSSGLRPQETQYF,TGTGCCAGCAGTTCAGGGCTAAGACCCCAAGAGACCCAGTACTTC
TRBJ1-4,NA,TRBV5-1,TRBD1,CASSLEGTGGEKLFF,TGCGCCAGCAGCTTGGAGGGGACAGGAGGGGAAAAACTGTTTTTT
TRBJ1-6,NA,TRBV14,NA,CASSPRRGARDSPLHF,TGTGCCAGCAGCCCCCGAAGAGGGGCTCGTGATTCACCCCTCCACTTT
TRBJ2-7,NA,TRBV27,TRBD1,CASSLLSVGGKPEQYF,TGTGCCAGCAGTTTATTATCAGTAGGGGGCAAGCCCGAGCAGTACTTC
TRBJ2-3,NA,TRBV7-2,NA,CASSFYVTLGGGPDTQYF,TGTGCCAGCAGCTTCTATGTAACACTGGGCGGGGGCCCAGATACGCAGTATTTT
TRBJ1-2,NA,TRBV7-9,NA,CASSLIPSNYGYTF,TGTGCCAGCAGCTTAATTCCGTCGAACTATGGCTACACCTTC
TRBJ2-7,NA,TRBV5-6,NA,CASSLGGTDPYEQYF,TGTGCCAGCAGCTTGGGGGGAACTGACCCCTACGAGCAGTACTTC
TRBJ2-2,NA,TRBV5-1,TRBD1,CASSLEGQGYAGELFF,TGCGCCAGCAGCTTGGAGGGACAGGGGTACGCCGGGGAGCTGTTTTTT
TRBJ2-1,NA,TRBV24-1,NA,CATSNLMGAVGNEQFF,TGTGCCACCAGTAATTTGATGGGAGCCGTTGGGAATGAGCAGTTCTTC
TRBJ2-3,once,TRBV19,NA,CASSIGYTQYF,TGTGCCAGTAGTATTGGCTATACGCAGTATTTT
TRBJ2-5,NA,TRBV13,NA,CASSLRGGGGPPETQYF,TGTGCCAGCAGCTTACGGGGTGGAGGGGGCCCTCCGGAGACCCAGTACTTC
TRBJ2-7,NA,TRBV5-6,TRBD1,CASSLARDRYEQYF,TGTGCCAGCAGCTTGGCCAGGGACAGATACGAGCAGTACTTC
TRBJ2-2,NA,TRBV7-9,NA,CASSLDTNTGELFF,TGTGCCAGCAGCTTAGATACGAACACCGGGGAGCTGTTTTTT
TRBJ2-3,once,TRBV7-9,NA,CASSSGANQYF,TGTGCCAGCAGCTCCGGGGCCAATCAGTATTTT
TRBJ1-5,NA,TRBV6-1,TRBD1,CASSEEGASNQPQHF,TGTGCCAGCAGTGAGGAGGGGGCTAGCAATCAGCCCCAGCATTTT
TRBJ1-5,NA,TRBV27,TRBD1,CASSSRQGSQPQHF,TGTGCCAGCAGTTCACGACAGGGAAGTCAGCCCCAGCATTTT
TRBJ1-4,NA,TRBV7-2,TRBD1,CASSSRTGLTNEKLFF,TGTGCCAGCAGCTCGAGGACAGGCTTAACTAATGAAAAACTGTTTTTT
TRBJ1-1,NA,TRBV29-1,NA,CSVAGTEAFF,TGCAGCGTTGCTGGCACTGAAGCTTTCTTT
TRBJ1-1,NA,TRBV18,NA,CASSQTEGTEAFF,TGTGCCAGCTCCCAGACAGAGGGGACTGAAGCTTTCTTT
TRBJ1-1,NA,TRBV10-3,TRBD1,CAISFSGGTEAFF,TGTGCCATCAGTTTCTCAGGGGGCACTGAAGCTTTCTTT
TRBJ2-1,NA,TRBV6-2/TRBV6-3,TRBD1,CASSRTGVAYNEQFF,TGTGCCAGCAGCCGAACAGGGGTCGCCTACAATGAGCAGTTCTTC
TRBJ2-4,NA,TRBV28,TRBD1,CASMLPSPGTDKNIQYF,TGTGCCAGCATGTTACCCTCGCCCGGGACAGACAAAAACATTCAGTACTTC
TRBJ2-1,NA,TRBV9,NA,CASSVGGRDHYNEQFF,TGTGCCAGCAGCGTAGGAGGAAGGGATCACTACAATGAGCAGTTCTTC
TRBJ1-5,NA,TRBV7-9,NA,CASSFSDRNQPQHF,TGTGCCAGCAGCTTTTCAGACAGGAATCAGCCCCAGCATTTT
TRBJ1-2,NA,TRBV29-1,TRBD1,CSVRTGTNYGYTF,TGCAGCGTTCGGACAGGGACTAACTATGGCTACACCTTC
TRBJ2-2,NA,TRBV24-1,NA,CATSQYTGELFF,TGTGCCACCAGTCAGTACACCGGGGAGCTGTTTTTT
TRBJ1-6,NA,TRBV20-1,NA,CSAGPPLGYNSPLHF,TGCAGTGCAGGCCCACCCCTGGGCTATAATTCACCCCTCCACTTT
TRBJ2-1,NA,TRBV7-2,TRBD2,CASSQSRGGANEQFF,TGTGCCAGCAGCCAATCCCGCGGGGGGGCCAATGAGCAGTTCTTC
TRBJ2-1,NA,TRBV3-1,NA,CASSQESAIRSYNEQFF,TGTGCCAGCAGCCAAGAATCGGCTATCCGCTCCTACAATGAGCAGTTCTTC
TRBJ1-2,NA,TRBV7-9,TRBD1,CASSPGQGLGGYTF,TGTGCCAGCAGCCCGGGACAGGGCCTCGGTGGCTACACCTTC
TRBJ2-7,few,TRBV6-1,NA,CASSEGLPEQYF,TGTGCCAGCAGTGAAGGTCTTCCCGAGCAGTACTTC
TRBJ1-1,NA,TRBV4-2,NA,CASSQETRFSTEAFF,TGTGCCAGCAGCCAAGAGACTAGATTTTCCACTGAAGCTTTCTTT
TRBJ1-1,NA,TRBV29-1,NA,CSVAPNLRAEAFF,TGCAGCGTCGCCCCCAACCTCCGAGCTGAAGCTTTCTTT
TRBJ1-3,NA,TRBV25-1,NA,CASSEWGTSGNTIYF,TGTGCCAGCAGTGAATGGGGGACCTCTGGAAACACCATATATTTT
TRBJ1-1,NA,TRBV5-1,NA,CASSSGMNTEAFF,TGCGCCAGCAGCTCCGGGATGAACACTGAAGCTTTCTTT
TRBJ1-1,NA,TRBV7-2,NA,CASSRERTRQTEAFF,TGTGCCAGCAGCCGGGAAAGAACCAGACAGACAGAAGCTTTCTTT
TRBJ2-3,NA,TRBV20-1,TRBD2,CSASYGTSGDFDTQYF,TGCAGTGCTAGTTATGGGACTAGCGGGGACTTCGATACGCAGTATTTT
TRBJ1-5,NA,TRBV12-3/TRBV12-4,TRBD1,CASSSRDRNQPQHF,TGTGCCAGCAGTTCCCGGGACAGAAATCAGCCCCAGCATTTT
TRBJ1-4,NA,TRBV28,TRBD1,CASSAKGGFGEKLFF,TGTGCCAGCAGCGCAAAAGGGGGCTTTGGTGAAAAACTGTTTTTT
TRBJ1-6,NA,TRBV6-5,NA,CASSTRPELNSPLHF,TGTGCCAGCAGTACAAGACCAGAACTTAATTCACCCCTCCACTTT
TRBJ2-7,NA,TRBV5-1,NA,CASSPSGRTPYEQYF,TGCGCCAGCAGCCCCTCGGGGCGGACTCCCTACGAGCAGTACTTC
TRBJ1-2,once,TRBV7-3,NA,CASSLISGTPAGGYTF,TGTGCCAGCAGCTTAATTTCCGGGACGCCAGCCGGGGGCTACACCTTC
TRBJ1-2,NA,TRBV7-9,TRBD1,CASSLSTGLNYGYTF,TGTGCCAGCAGCCTGTCGACAGGGCTAAACTATGGCTACACCTTC
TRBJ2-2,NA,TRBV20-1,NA,CSAPRGVGTGELFF,TGCAGTGCCCCCCGGGGCGTGGGGACCGGGGAGCTGTTTTTT
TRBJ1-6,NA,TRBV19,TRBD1,CASSMFGTGGSPLHF,TGTGCCAGTAGTATGTTCGGGACAGGGGGCTCACCCCTCCACTTT